The 23 T cell receptor beta chains given below trace back to one sample, sequenced in a study of T cells in Graves' hyperthyroidism and ophthalmopathy (dated by TCRdb to the late 2010s). Library prep was done by multiplex PCR. The sequencer was an Illumina HiSeq 2000. Amplification of TCR beta CDR3 regions was carried out from RNA transcripts. The first round of RT-PCR for the TCR CDR3 was performed with the HTBI primer set and the Qiagen OneStep RT-PCR kit. TCRdb reprocessing: public reads trimmed at Q25 with fastp, clones called with MiXCR, in-frame beta chains kept. Duplicate CDR3 protein sequences are folded into a single record with the most common DNA and genes. The sample records about 770,000 distinct CDR3 sequences, around 20% of which are singletons. 16% of the sample goes to the ten largest clones. The sequenced sample consisted of blood. These TCRs come from a woman aged 45 to 65 with Graves' hyperthyroidism that later progressed to Graves' ophthalmopathy.

Ten or more counts support this clonotype. The rearrangement joins TRBV11-2 to TRBJ2-3; no firm D call. Trimming shortened V by 2 bases and J by 2 bases, and 11 bases separated the two germline ends. The CDR3 totals 15 residues. Germline V CDR1 and CDR2: SGHAT, FQNNGV. The CDR3 loop is CASSLQDQYTDTQYF. CDR3 nucleotides: TGTGCCAGCAGCTTACAGGACCAGTACACAGATACGCAGTATTTT.

This clonotype has a count of ten or more. V gene TRBV20-1 combines with J gene TRBJ2-7; D is unresolved. The CDR3 sequence is 12 residues long. Germline V CDR1 and CDR2: DFQATT, SNEGSKA (reference sequence). The V gene lost 3 bases and the J gene lost 3 bases, with 9 bases spanning the gap. CDR3 protein: CSASVRGYEQYF. As DNA, the CDR3 is TGCAGTGCTAGTGTTCGCGGCTACGAGCAGTACTTC.

This rearrangement joins TRBV5-4 to TRBJ1-1; D is unresolved. This CDR3 has 15 amino acids. The ends were cut back, 4 bases at V and 5 bases at J, with 18 bases in the middle. Germline loops: CDR1 SGHNT, CDR2 YYREEE (reference sequence). CDR3 in DNA: TGTGCCAGCAGCACCGGAGAGTTTGTCCTTACTGAAGCTTTCTTT. Translating gives CASSTGEFVLTEAFF.

This clonotype has at least ten counts. The CDR3 region has the DNA TGTGCCAGCAGCCAAGTTGTGACGGGGATGGAAAAACTGTTTTTT. Protein sequence: CASSQVVTGMEKLFF. The V gene is TRBV3-1, the J gene TRBJ1-4; no reliable D call. Germline V gene data show CDR1 as LGHDT and CDR2 as YNNKEL (reference sequence). This CDR3 has 15 residues. Trimming removed 1 base from V and 8 bases from J, with 14 bases in between.

This sequence joins TRBV6-1 and TRBJ2-1; TRBD1 matches 8 bases. V was clipped by 2 bases and J by 6 bases; unmatched bases: 9. The CDR3 is 16 residues long. The V gene's germline CDR1 is MNHNS and CDR2 SASEGT. CDR3 residues: CASSEPGGGWGNEQFF. In DNA, the CDR3 is TGTGCCAGCAGTGAACCAGGGGGCGGATGGGGCAATGAGCAGTTCTTC.

This clonotype was detected a few times. The chain has TRBV6-2 or TRBV6-3 and TRBJ1-5, with D possibly matching TRBD1 (5 bases). Trimming left V 7 bases short and J 7 bases short, with 20 bases between. The CDR3 contains 15 residues. Germline V gene lookup returns CDR1 MNHEY and CDR2 SVGEGT. The CDR3 here is CASTPGRGVEQPQHF. The CDR3 DNA reads TGTGCCAGCACCCCGGGTAGGGGTGTAGAGCAGCCCCAGCATTTT.

The genes are TRBV19 and TRBJ1-5, with a possible D match to TRBD1 (5 bases). Trimming took off 7 bases at V and 1 base at J, with 17 bases between the two ends. This CDR3 has 16 residues. Germline V CDR1 and CDR2: LNHDA, SQIVND (reference sequence). Written as DNA, the CDR3 is TGTGCCAGTAATACACCGTGGGACCTCAGCAATCAGCCCCAGCATTTT. This codes for CASNTPWDLSNQPQHF.

Concerning this clonotype: A read error may explain this, as a much larger clone is one base away. This sequence joins TRBV30 and TRBJ2-3; 8 nucleotides align to TRBD2. CDR1 and CDR2 from the germline V gene are GTSNPN and SVGIG (reference sequence). CDR3 length: 15 amino acids. The CDR3 DNA sequence: TGTGCCTGGAGTGTAGTCAGGACTAGCACAGATACGCGGTATTTT. The encoded protein is CAWSVVRTSTDTRYF.

CDR3 in amino acids: CASSATGTGREKLFF. CDR3 nucleotides: TGTGCCAGCAGCGCCACCGGGACAGGGCGAGAAAAACTGTTTTTT. V and J are TRBV9 and TRBJ1-4; TRBD1 matches 9 bases. Losses at the gene ends were 3 bases for V and 8 bases for J; bases not matched to a gene: 8. The CDR3 contains 15 residues. Per the germline V gene, CDR1 is SGDLS and CDR2 is YYNGEE.

This clonotype was detected many times. CDR3 DNA: TGTGCCAGCAGCTTTTCCGTTAATAGCAATCAGCCCCAGCATTTT. Protein sequence: CASSFSVNSNQPQHF. The chain carries TRBV7-8 and TRBJ1-5, with D unresolved. Trimming removed 3 bases at V and 0 bases at J, with 9 bases between. From germline, CDR1 is SGHVS and CDR2 FQNEAQ. The CDR3 totals 15 residues.

The V call is TRBV20-1, the J call TRBJ2-1, with TRBD1 matching over 10 bases. The CDR3 totals 16 residues. V shed 0 bases and J 7 bases; nucleotides not matched to a gene: 9. Germline V gene lookup returns CDR1 DFQATT and CDR2 SNEGSKA (reference sequence). In DNA, the CDR3 is TGCAGTGCTAGAGACCTCGACAGGGGGCTAGGTAATGAGCAGTTCTTC. Translated: CSARDLDRGLGNEQFF.

The chain has TRBV19 and TRBJ1-5, with 8 bases matching TRBD1. Germline CDR1 reads LNHDA; CDR2 reads SQIVND (reference sequence). The CDR3 consists of 19 residues. The V segment lost 6 bases and the J segment 3 bases; nucleotides outside the gene matches: 19. The CDR3: CASSSGQGLITWDNQPQHF. Here the CDR3 DNA reads TGTGCCAGTAGCAGTGGACAGGGACTTATTACTTGGGACAATCAGCCCCAGCATTTT.

The rearrangement uses TRBV30 and TRBJ1-1; D call uncertain. The CDR3 is 13 amino acids. Germline assignment: CDR1 GTSNPN and CDR2 SVGIG (reference sequence). V lost 4 bases and J lost 0, with 9 bases in between. CDR3 sequence: CAWNDLMNTEAFF. The DNA of the CDR3 is TGTGCCTGGAATGATTTGATGAACACTGAAGCTTTCTTT.

The chain combines TRBV19 with TRBJ2-1; D ambiguous. Trimming pared 3 bases from V and 2 bases from J, leaving 2 bases between. Germline V lookup: CDR1 LNHDA, CDR2 SQIVND (reference sequence). The CDR3 sequence is 12 residues long. The CDR3 nucleotides read TGTGCCAGTAGTATTGCCTACAATGAGCAGTTCTTC. Amino acid sequence: CASSIAYNEQFF. The full variable domain, completed using reference TRBV19 and TRBJ2-1, is DGGITQSPKYLFRKEGQNVTLSCEQNLNHDAMYWYRQDPGQGLRLIYYSQIVNDFQKGDIAEGYSVSREKKESFPLTVTSAQKNPTAFYLCASSIAYNEQFFGPGTRLTVL.

This clonotype was recorded many times. The genes are TRBV7-3 and TRBJ2-2, with D hard to call. The CDR3 consists of 16 residues. Deletions cut 2 bases from V and 0 bases from J, with 10 bases between. Germline V gives CDR1 SGHTA, CDR2 FQGTGA. CDR3 amino acids: CASSLVTTTNTGELFF. The CDR3 nucleotides are TGTGCCAGCAGCTTAGTAACCACAACGAACACCGGGGAGCTGTTTTTT.

This clonotype was seen more than once but under ten times. This chain links TRBV19 with TRBJ1-2; D unresolved. Germline values: CDR1 LNHDA, CDR2 SQIVND (reference sequence). CDR3 length equals 13 residues. V shed 4 bases and J shed 7 bases, with 13 bases lying between them. This CDR3 reads CASSTDQRGGYTF. Written as DNA, the CDR3 is TGTGCCAGTAGTACGGACCAGCGGGGTGGCTACACCTTC.

This clonotype appeared many times. This sequence joins TRBV4-1 and TRBJ1-1; D not certain. The CDR3 contains 11 residues. CDR1 MGHRA and CDR2 YSYEKL come from the germline V gene. The germline V and J ends were trimmed by 3 bases and 6 bases, with 5 bases remaining between them. The CDR3 is CASSQRAEAFF. The CDR3, as DNA: TGCGCCAGCAGCCAGAGGGCTGAAGCTTTCTTT.

This clonotype was seen many times. This chain links TRBV3-1 with TRBJ1-6, with D unclear. V was cut by 0 bases and J by 7 bases, with 10 bases left in between. The CDR3 runs to 15 residues. The germline gives CDR1 LGHDT, CDR2 YNNKEL (reference sequence). The CDR3: CASSQDTRINSPLHF. Here the CDR3 DNA reads TGTGCCAGCAGCCAAGACACGAGGATCAATTCACCCCTCCACTTT. Full variable domain (remainder filled in from reference TRBV3-1 and TRBJ1-6): DTAVSQTPKYLVTQMGNDKSIKCEQNLGHDTMYWYKQDSKKFLKIMFSYNNKELIINETVPNRFSPKSPDKAHLNLHINSLELGDSAVYFCASSQDTRINSPLHFGNGTRLTVT.

Note on this clonotype: This may be a read error: a much more frequent sequence differs by one nucleotide. The V call is TRBV18, the J call TRBJ2-5; D not resolved. This CDR3 comprises 11 residues. In germline, CDR1 is KGHSH, CDR2 LQKENI. The CDR3: CAGSVQETQYF. CDR3 DNA sequence: TGTGCCGGCTCAGTCCAAGAGACCCAGTACTTC.

This clonotype appeared many times. In DNA form, the CDR3 reads TGCGCCAGCAGTGACCGACAGGGTGGCACCTCACCCCTCCACTTT. Translating gives CASSDRQGGTSPLHF. V usage is TRBV10-1 and J usage is TRBJ1-6, with TRBD1 identical over 7 bases. Per germline, CDR1 WNHNN and CDR2 SYGVQD (reference sequence). The V gene end was trimmed by 3 bases and the J gene end by 10 bases; junction bases not matched to a gene: 9. The length of the CDR3 is 15 residues.

This clonotype was detected ten times or more. The chain uses TRBV11-2 and TRBJ2-5; D might be TRBD2 (6 bases). This CDR3 comprises 15 residues. Germline values: CDR1 SGHAT, CDR2 FQNNGV. The germline V and J ends were trimmed by 7 bases and 1 base, with 16 bases remaining between them. The CDR3 sequence: CASKEPGGTQETQYF. CDR3 coding DNA: TGTGCCAGCAAAGAGCCCGGGGGAACCCAAGAGACCCAGTACTTC.

This clonotype was seen a few times. One junction end does not reproduce the germline sequence, and a read error may be involved. The rearrangement links TRBV12-3 or TRBV12-4 to TRBJ2-5; D is possibly TRBD1 (6 bases). This CDR3 has 16 amino acids. CDR3 in DNA: TGTGCCAGCAGTTATCAGGGGCCCGCCCCGCAAGGGACCCAGTACTTC. It specifies CASSYQGPAPQGTQYF.

The table lists this clonotype with many counts. This chain joins TRBV5-1 and TRBJ1-1, with D perhaps TRBD1 (5 bases). The CDR3 runs to 15 residues. Germline V gene sequence: CDR1 SGHRS, CDR2 YFSETQ. Trimming removed 1 base at V and 3 bases at J, with 13 bases between. CDR3 DNA sequence: TGCGCCAGCAGCTTGACTCCCGCGGGGGACACTGAAGCTTTCTTT. It translates to CASSLTPAGDTEAFF.